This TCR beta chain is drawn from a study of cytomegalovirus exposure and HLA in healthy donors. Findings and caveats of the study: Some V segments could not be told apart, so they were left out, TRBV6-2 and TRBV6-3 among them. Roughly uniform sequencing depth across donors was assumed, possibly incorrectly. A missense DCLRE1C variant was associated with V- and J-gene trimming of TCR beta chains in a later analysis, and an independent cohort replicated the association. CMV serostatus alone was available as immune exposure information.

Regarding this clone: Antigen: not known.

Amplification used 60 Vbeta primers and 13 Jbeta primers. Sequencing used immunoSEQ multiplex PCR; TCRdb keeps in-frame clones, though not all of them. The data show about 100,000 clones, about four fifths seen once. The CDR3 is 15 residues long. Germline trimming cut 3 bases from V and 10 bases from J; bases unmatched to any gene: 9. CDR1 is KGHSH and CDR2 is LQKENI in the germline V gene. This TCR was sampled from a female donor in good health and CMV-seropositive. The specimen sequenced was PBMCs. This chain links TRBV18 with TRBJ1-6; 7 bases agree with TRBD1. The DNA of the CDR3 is TGTGCCAGCTCACCCTCCGGGACAGTCGACTCACCCCTCCACTTT. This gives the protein CASSPSGTVDSPLHF.